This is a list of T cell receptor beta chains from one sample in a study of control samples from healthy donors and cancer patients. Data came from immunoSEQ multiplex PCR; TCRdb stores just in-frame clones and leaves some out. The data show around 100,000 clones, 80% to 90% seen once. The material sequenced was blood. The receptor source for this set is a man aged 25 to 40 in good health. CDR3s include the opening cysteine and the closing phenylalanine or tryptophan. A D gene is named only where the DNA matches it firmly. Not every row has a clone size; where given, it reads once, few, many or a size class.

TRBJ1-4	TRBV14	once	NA	CASSQGLRTASNEKLFF	TGTGCCAGCAGCCAAGGCCTCCGCACCGCTTCTAATGAAAAACTGTTTTTT
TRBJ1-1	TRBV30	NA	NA	CAWSGKGHPNTEAFF	TGTGCCTGGAGTGGAAAGGGACATCCGAACACTGAAGCTTTCTTT
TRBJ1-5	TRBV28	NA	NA	CASSSRTASNQPQHF	TGTGCCAGCAGTTCCCGGACAGCTTCCAATCAGCCCCAGCATTTT
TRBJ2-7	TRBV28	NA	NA	CASTLRASDYEQYF	TGTGCCAGCACCTTACGGGCTAGCGACTACGAGCAGTACTTC
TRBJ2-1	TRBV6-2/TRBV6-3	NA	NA	CASSQDNEQFF	TGTGCCAGCAGTCAAGACAATGAGCAGTTCTTC
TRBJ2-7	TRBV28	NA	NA	CASSLRWPPYEQYF	TGTGCCAGCAGTTTACGGTGGCCACCCTACGAGCAGTACTTC
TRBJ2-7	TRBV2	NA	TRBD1	CASSRLLTGTYEQYF	TGTGCCAGCAGTCGGCTTCTGACAGGGACCTACGAGCAGTACTTC
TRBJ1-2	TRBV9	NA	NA	CASVRDGLGYTF	TGTGCCAGCGTCCGGGACGGTCTTGGCTACACCTTC
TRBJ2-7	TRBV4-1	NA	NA	CASSQGAGSVYEQYF	TGCGCCAGCAGCCAAGGAGCGGGTTCGGTTTACGAGCAGTACTTC
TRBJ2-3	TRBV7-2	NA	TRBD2	CASSNLVTSGRAGTDTQYF	TGTGCCAGCAGCAACCTGGTTACTAGCGGGAGGGCCGGCACAGATACGCAGTATTTT
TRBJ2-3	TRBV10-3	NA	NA	CAITENTDTQYF	TGTGCCATCACCGAAAACACAGATACGCAGTATTTT
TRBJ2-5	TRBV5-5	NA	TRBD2	CASSSYGGDVETQYF	TGTGCCAGCAGCTCATATGGGGGGGATGTAGAGACCCAGTACTTC
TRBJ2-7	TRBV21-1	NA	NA	CASSTWDSPGGYF	TGTGCCAGCAGCACCTGGGACTCTCCCGGGGGGTACTTC
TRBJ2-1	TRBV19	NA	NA	CASSMGGSSYNEQFF	TGTGCCAGTAGTATGGGTGGGAGCTCCTACAATGAGCAGTTCTTC
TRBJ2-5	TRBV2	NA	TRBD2	CASAPGLAIETQYF	TGTGCCAGCGCTCCGGGACTAGCTATAGAGACCCAGTACTTC
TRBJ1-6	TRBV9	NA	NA	CASSVDPDASYNSPLHF	TGTGCCAGCAGCGTAGATCCGGATGCCTCCTATAATTCACCCCTCCACTTT
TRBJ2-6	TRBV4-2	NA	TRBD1	CASSHIMTGGSSGANVLTF	TGTGCCAGCAGCCACATTATGACAGGGGGAAGCTCTGGGGCCAACGTCCTGACTTTC
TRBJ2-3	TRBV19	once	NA	CASSTRGGDTQYF	TGTGCCAGTAGTACCCGGGGCGGAGATACGCAGTATTTT
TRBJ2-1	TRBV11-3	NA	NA	CASSLEMASNEQFF	TGTGCCAGCAGCTTAGAGATGGCGAGCAATGAGCAGTTCTTC
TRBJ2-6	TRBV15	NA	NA	CATSQDRSNVLTF	TGTGCCACCAGCCAAGACAGGTCCAACGTCCTGACTTTC